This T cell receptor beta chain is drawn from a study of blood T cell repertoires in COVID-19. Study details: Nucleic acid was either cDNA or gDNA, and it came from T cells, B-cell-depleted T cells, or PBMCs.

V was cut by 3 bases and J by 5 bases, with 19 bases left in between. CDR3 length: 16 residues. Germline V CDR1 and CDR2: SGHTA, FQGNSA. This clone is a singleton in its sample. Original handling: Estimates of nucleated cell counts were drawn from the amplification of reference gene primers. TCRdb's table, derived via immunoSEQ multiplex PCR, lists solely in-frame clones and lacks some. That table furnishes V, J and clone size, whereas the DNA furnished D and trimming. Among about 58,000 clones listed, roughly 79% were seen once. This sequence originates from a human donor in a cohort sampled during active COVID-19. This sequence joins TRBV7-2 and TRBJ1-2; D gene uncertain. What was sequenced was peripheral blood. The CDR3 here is CASSFQASGRVYGYTF. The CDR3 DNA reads TGTGCCAGCAGCTTCCAAGCTTCAGGCCGCGTATATGGCTACACCTTC.